This T cell receptor (beta chain) was captured in a study of CD8 T cells in ankylosing spondylitis. The V and J ends lost 3 bases and 6 bases, in that order; junction bases with no gene match: 9. The CDR3 is made up of 17 amino acids. Germline CDR1 is SGHRS and CDR2 is YFSETQ. TCRdb re-derived calls from the 5' RACE reads in MiXCR, one entry per CDR3 protein. The sample includes around 300,000 distinct CDR3 sequences, 11% of them seen just once. The TCR comes from a female donor with ankylosing spondylitis or in good health (not recorded which). The V gene is TRBV5-1, the J gene TRBJ2-1, with 13 bases matching TRBD2. The specimen sequenced was blood, either unsorted or a sorted T cell fraction (not recorded which). In nucleotides, the CDR3 is TGCGCCAGCAGCTATGGACTAGCGGGAGATAAGTGCAATGAGCAGTTCTTC. It is translated as CASSYGLAGDKCNEQFF.